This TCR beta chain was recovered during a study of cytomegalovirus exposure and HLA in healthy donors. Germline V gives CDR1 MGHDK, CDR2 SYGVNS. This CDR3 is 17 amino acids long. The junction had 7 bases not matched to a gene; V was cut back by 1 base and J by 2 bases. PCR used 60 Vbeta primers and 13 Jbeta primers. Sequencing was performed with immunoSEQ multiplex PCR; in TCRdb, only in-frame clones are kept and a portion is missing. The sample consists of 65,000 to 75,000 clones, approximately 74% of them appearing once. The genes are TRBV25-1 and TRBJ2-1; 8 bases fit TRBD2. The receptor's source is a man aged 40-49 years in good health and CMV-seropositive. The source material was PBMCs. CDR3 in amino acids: CASSESQSGGPYNEQFF. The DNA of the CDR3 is TGTGCCAGCAGTGAATCTCAGAGCGGGGGACCCTACAATGAGCAGTTCTTC. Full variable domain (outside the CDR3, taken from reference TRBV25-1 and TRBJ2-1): EADIYQTPRYLVIGTGKKITLECSQTMGHDKMYWYQQDPGMELHLIHYSYGVNSTEKGDLSSESTVSRIRTEHFPLTLESARPSHTSQYLCASSESQSGGPYNEQFFGPGTRLTVL.